This T cell receptor (beta chain) originates from a study of regulatory T cells in long-lasting Graves disease. Documented time point: newly diagnosed GD, antithyroid drugs for less than 3 months. Researchers made the TCR library from RNA that was extracted from PBMCs. Graves' disease diagnoses used American Thyroid Association guidelines. Each patient gave 7 to 10 milliliters of EDTA-anticoagulated peripheral blood. The germline V gene encodes CDR1 SGHAT and CDR2 FQNNGV. Trimming at V came to 2 bases and at J to 5 bases, leaving 12 bases not matched to a gene. The CDR3 covers 16 residues. iRepertoire HTBI primers and Arm-PCR of CDR3 regions built TCR beta libraries. Each CDR3 protein gets one entry after TCRdb re-called the multiplex PCR reads with MiXCR. The data show fewer than 450,000 distinct CDR3 sequences, about 15% seen once. The same sample was also used in a study of T cells in Graves' hyperthyroidism and ophthalmopathy. Per that study: These patients, aged 18 to 65, had recently diagnosed hyperthyroidism lasting under 2 months. First-round RT-PCR of the TCR CDR3 relied on the HTBI primer set.

The source material was peripheral blood mononuclear cells (PBMCs), sampled at new diagnosis, from a patient treated with antithyroid drugs. The source of this sequence is a woman between 40 and 55 years old with Graves disease. The chain has TRBV11-2 and TRBJ2-7, with 7 bases lining up with TRBD1. This CDR3 is CASSLPDRTVGDEQYF. The CDR3 bases are TGTGCCAGCAGCTTACCGGACAGGACGGTGGGGGACGAGCAGTACTTC.